The 25 T cell receptor beta chains reported below all come from one sample, sequenced in a study of T cells in Graves' hyperthyroidism and ophthalmopathy. Amplification of TCR beta CDR3 regions used RNA as the template. When the TCR CDR3 underwent first-round RT-PCR, the HTBI primer set was used. Each CDR3 protein gets one entry after TCRdb re-called the multiplex PCR reads with MiXCR. The profile shows 250,000 or so distinct CDR3 sequences, about a sixth of them singletons. Sequencing was performed on blood. These receptors were collected from a woman aged 18-29 years with Graves' ophthalmopathy.

This clonotype was picked up many times. The rearrangement links TRBV6-1 to TRBJ1-5; a possible D gene is TRBD1 (6 bases). From germline, CDR1 is MNHNS and CDR2 SASEGT. The CDR3 has 17 amino acids. The germline V and J ends were trimmed by 2 bases and 2 bases, with 16 bases remaining between them. In nucleotides, the CDR3 is TGTGCCAGCAGTGAAATTGGAGGGGGGAGTGGCAATCAGCCCCAGCATTTT. This translates into CASSEIGGGSGNQPQHF.

This clonotype showed up many times. The chain links TRBV10-3 to TRBJ2-7, with a possible D match to TRBD1 (6 bases). Germline assignment: CDR1 ENHRY and CDR2 SYGVKD. This CDR3 spans 13 amino acids. V dropped 6 bases and J dropped 1 base, with 10 bases sitting between them. The CDR3 region is CAIRGDISYEQYF. CDR3 DNA: TGTGCCATCAGGGGGGACATTTCCTACGAGCAGTACTTC.

This clonotype was seen at least ten times. The gene calls are TRBV7-6 and TRBJ1-1, with D uncertain. CDR1 and CDR2 from the germline V gene are SGHVS and FNYEAQ. The CDR3 consists of 13 residues. V was shortened by 5 bases and J by 7 bases, with 14 bases between the two germline ends. The CDR3 nucleotides are TGTGCCAGCAGCCCCTCTGGCTTCGTTGAAGCTTTCTTT. It yields the protein CASSPSGFVEAFF. Based on the CDR3 plus reference TRBV7-6 and TRBJ1-1, the full variable domain is GAGVSQSPRYKVTKRGQDVALRCDPISGHVSLYWYRQALGQGPEFLTYFNYEAQQDKSGLPNDRFSAERPEGSISTLTIQRTEQRDSAMYRCASSPSGFVEAFFGQGTRLTVV.

This clonotype has a handful of counts. This may come from a read error, since a much larger clone is one base off. V is TRBV27 and J is TRBJ1-2, with a possible D match to TRBD1 (5 bases). Looked up from germline, CDR1 is MNHEY and CDR2 is SMNVEV (reference sequence). V lost 3 bases and J lost 5, with 16 bases in between. This CDR3 region has 15 residues. CDR3 DNA: TGTGCCAGCAGTTTTGTCGGGGGAGAAGGGTATGGCTACACCTTC. This encodes CASSFVGGEGYGYTF.

This clonotype has at least ten counts. The chain joins TRBV7-9 to TRBJ2-5; a possible D gene is TRBD1 (6 bases). V was shortened by 3 bases and J by 4 bases, with 15 bases between the two germline ends. Germline V gives CDR1 SEHNR, CDR2 FQNEAQ (reference sequence). The CDR3 consists of 15 residues. As DNA, the CDR3 is TGTGCCAGCAGCTTGGCGGCAGGGGTCCGAGAGACCCAGTACTTC. This gives the protein CASSLAAGVRETQYF. Full variable domain (rest looked up from reference TRBV7-9 and TRBJ2-5): DTGVSQNPRHKITKRGQNVTFRCDPISEHNRLYWYRQTLGQGPEFLTYFQNEAQLEKSRLLSDRFSAERPKGSFSTLEIQRTEQGDSAMYLCASSLAAGVRETQYFGPGTRLLVL.

This clonotype was counted at least ten times. This chain connects TRBV5-1 to TRBJ1-3; 7 positions agree with TRBD1. Trimming cost V 4 bases and J 0 bases; bases outside gene matches: 10. Germline CDR1 is SGHRS and CDR2 is YFSETQ. CDR3 length: 17 amino acids. The CDR3 loop reads CASSIAGTALSGNTIYF. The CDR3 DNA is TGCGCCAGCAGCATAGCCGGGACAGCGCTCTCTGGAAACACCATATATTTT.

This clonotype has ten or more counts. This chain connects TRBV10-3 to TRBJ2-2; weak D call: TRBD2 (5 bases). The V end was cut by 3 bases, the J end by 1 base, with 9 bases between. Germline CDR1 is ENHRY and CDR2 is SYGVKD. The CDR3 contains 15 residues. The chain's CDR3 is CAISDTGVNTGELFF. The CDR3 DNA reads as TGTGCCATCAGTGACACCGGGGTGAACACCGGGGAGCTGTTTTTT.

At least ten counts were recorded for this clonotype. The V call is TRBV7-9, the J call TRBJ2-1; D possibly matches TRBD1 or TRBD2 (6 bases each). The CDR3 extends over 17 amino acids. The germline V gene has CDR1 SEHNR and CDR2 FQNEAQ (reference sequence). Trimming left V 5 bases short and J 2 bases short, with 19 bases between. The CDR3 reads CASSPFPSGGPYNEQFF. CDR3 DNA sequence: TGTGCCAGCAGCCCATTTCCATCCGGGGGCCCCTACAATGAGCAGTTCTTC.

This clonotype was observed at least ten times. The chain joins TRBV6-1 to TRBJ2-7, with D uncertain. Trimming left V 3 bases short and J 2 bases short, with 14 bases between. There are 15 residues in the CDR3. Germline V lookup: CDR1 MNHNS, CDR2 SASEGT. The CDR3 region is CASSDLPANTYEQYF. CDR3 nucleotides: TGTGCCAGCAGTGATCTCCCAGCGAACACCTACGAGCAGTACTTC.

This clonotype appeared many times. The chain combines TRBV3-1 with TRBJ2-7; 12 nucleotides agree with TRBD2. Trimming cost V 0 bases and J 6 bases; bases outside gene matches: 6. The germline V gene encodes CDR1 LGHDT and CDR2 YNNKEL (reference sequence). CDR3 length: 16 residues. The CDR3 spells CASSQDRLAGGGEQYF. CDR3 nucleotide sequence: TGTGCCAGCAGCCAAGATCGGCTAGCGGGGGGGGGCGAGCAGTACTTC.

This clonotype was counted many times. The chain links TRBV11-2 to TRBJ2-7; possible D gene TRBD2, 6 bases. Germline lookup yields CDR1 SGHAT and CDR2 FQNNGV. Trimming removed 6 bases at V and 3 bases at J, with 18 bases between. This CDR3 is 15 amino acids long. The CDR3 sequence: CASRPGTGVGYEQYF. Here the CDR3 DNA reads TGTGCCAGCAGACCCGGGACGGGGGTTGGCTACGAGCAGTACTTC.

Only a few counts were recorded for this clonotype. The V call is TRBV19, the J call TRBJ2-2; no definite D call. Germline assignment: CDR1 LNHDA and CDR2 SQIVND (reference sequence). The V end lost 4 bases, the J end lost 0 bases, and 6 bases lay between the germline ends. The CDR3 has 14 residues. CDR3 DNA sequence: TGTGCCAGTAGTACCACACCGAACACCGGGGAGCTGTTTTTT. It yields the protein CASSTTPNTGELFF.

This clonotype was picked up many times. This rearrangement joins TRBV28 to TRBJ2-1; D is unclear. The germline CDR1 and CDR2 sequences are MDHEN and SYDVKM. V was clipped by 10 bases and J by 4 bases, with 11 bases between them. The CDR3 contains 12 residues. The CDR3 loop reads CATSEGYNEQFF. The CDR3 DNA is TGTGCCACTAGTGAAGGGTACAATGAGCAGTTCTTC. Variable domain in full (rest from reference TRBV28 and TRBJ2-1): DVKVTQSSRYLVKRTGEKVFLECVQDMDHENMFWYRQDPGLGLRLIYFSYDVKMKEKGDIPEGYSVSREKKERFSLILESASTNQTSMYLCATSEGYNEQFFGPGTRLTVL.

This clonotype was found many times. The chain carries TRBV20-1 and TRBJ2-5, with D possibly TRBD1 on 6 matching bases. The V gene lost 1 base and the J gene lost 6 bases, with 12 bases spanning the gap. This CDR3 has 13 amino acids. Germline CDR1 DFQATT, CDR2 SNEGSKA (reference sequence). CDR3 sequence (DNA): TGCAGTGCTAGAGGACAGGCCCTTAAGACCCAGTACTTC. Its protein is CSARGQALKTQYF.

This clonotype was seen ten or more times. The chain uses TRBV28 and TRBJ2-5; no definite D call. The CDR3 has 16 amino acids. Germline-derived CDR1 and CDR2 are MDHEN and SYDVKM. V lost 3 bases, J lost 3 bases, and 17 bases lay in between. The CDR3 nucleotides are TGTGCCAGCAGTTTCCCTTTGTCGCAGACCGAAGAGACCCAGTACTTC. It yields the protein CASSFPLSQTEETQYF.

This clonotype occurred many times. The genes are TRBV7-2 and TRBJ2-1; 13 bases align to TRBD2. This CDR3 has 14 residues. Germline loops: CDR1 SGHTA, CDR2 FQGNSA. V lost 5 bases to trimming and J lost 12 bases; unmatched junction nucleotides: 7. The DNA for the CDR3 is TGTGCCAGCAGCCGCCGGACTAGCGGGAGTCCGCAGTTCTTC. This gives the protein CASSRRTSGSPQFF. Variable domain in full (rest from reference TRBV7-2 and TRBJ2-1): GAGVSQSPSNKVTEKGKDVELRCDPISGHTALYWYRQSLGQGLEFLIYFQGNSAPDKSGLPSDRFSAERTGGSVSTLTIQRTQQEDSAVYLCASSRRTSGSPQFFGPGTRLTVL.

This clonotype was recorded at least ten times. The rearrangement uses TRBV3-2 and TRBJ2-1; the table calls TRBD2, which could not be checked here. TRBV3-2 counts as a pseudogene. This CDR3 contains 17 residues. The CDR3 DNA sequence: TGTGCCAGCAGCCAAAAAGCGGGGCCGAGCTCCTACAATGAGCAGTTCTTC. This translates into CASSQKAGPSSYNEQFF.

This clonotype was counted ten times or more. The DNA for the CDR3 is TGTGCCAGCAGCTTAGATTCGGGACAGGTGTACAATGAGCAGTTCTTC. Translated: CASSLDSGQVYNEQFF. The genes are TRBV11-3 and TRBJ2-1; 8 positions match TRBD1. Germline values: CDR1 SGHNT, CDR2 YENEEA. The CDR3 length is 16 residues. The junction had 5 bases not matched to a gene; V was cut back by 0 bases and J by 4 bases.

This clonotype came up many times. The chain combines TRBV30 with TRBJ1-3, with 7 nucleotides matching TRBD1. The CDR3 consists of 15 residues. Germline V gene lookup returns CDR1 GTSNPN and CDR2 SVGIG (reference sequence). The V and J ends lost 3 bases and 0 bases, in that order; junction bases with no gene match: 5. The CDR3 spells CAWSRDSFSGNTIYF. The CDR3 region has the DNA TGTGCCTGGAGCCGGGACAGCTTCTCTGGAAACACCATATATTTT.

In its sample, this clonotype was seen many times. V gene TRBV5-1 combines with J gene TRBJ2-3, with 14 bases aligning to TRBD2. The germline V gene encodes CDR1 SGHRS and CDR2 YFSETQ. The CDR3 extends over 17 amino acids. Trimming at V came to 3 bases and at J to 0 bases, leaving 3 bases not matched to a gene. CDR3 sequence (DNA): TGCGCCAGCAGCTGGGGGACTAGCGGGAGAAGCACAGATACGCAGTATTTT. Its protein is CASSWGTSGRSTDTQYF. The entire variable domain, with the rest obtained from reference TRBV5-1 and TRBJ2-3, is as follows: KAGVTQTPRYLIKTRGQQVTLSCSPISGHRSVSWYQQTPGQGLQFLFEYFSETQRNKGNFPGRFSGRQFSNSRSEMNVSTLELGDSALYLCASSWGTSGRSTDTQYFGPGTRLTVL.

Ten or more counts support this clonotype. J is TRBJ2-5 and V is TRBV11-3, with TRBD1 identical over 10 bases. The junction had 5 bases not matched to a gene; V was cut back by 5 bases and J by 2 bases. This CDR3 spans 15 amino acids. Germline V gene sequence: CDR1 SGHNT, CDR2 YENEEA. The CDR3 DNA follows: TGTGCCAGCAGCCCCCGGACAGGGGGGCAAGAGACCCAGTACTTC. It is translated as CASSPRTGGQETQYF.

The sample holds many counts of this clonotype. The CDR3 protein is CAISETTGSAHTGELFF. CDR3 in DNA: TGTGCCATCAGTGAGACTACAGGGTCTGCGCACACCGGGGAGCTGTTTTTT. V is TRBV10-3 and J is TRBJ2-2, with D perhaps matching TRBD1 (6 bases). The CDR3 consists of 17 residues. V lost 2 bases and J 3 bases, leaving 16 bases between the germline ends. Germline loops: CDR1 ENHRY, CDR2 SYGVKD.

The chain uses TRBV11-3 and TRBJ1-2; TRBD1 aligns across 10 bases. Looked up from germline, CDR1 is SGHNT and CDR2 is YENEEA. The CDR3 totals 13 residues. With V trimmed by 6 bases and J by 7 bases, 5 bases remained unmatched. The DNA for the CDR3 is TGTGCCAGCAGTGAGACAGGGGGCGGTGGCTACACCTTC. It is translated as CASSETGGGGYTF.

This clonotype was detected many times. This chain connects TRBV14 to TRBJ2-4; D not resolved. Germline-derived CDR1 and CDR2 are SGHDN and FVKESK. V was cut by 5 bases and J by 6 bases, with 8 bases left in between. CDR3 length: 12 residues. This CDR3 reads CASSDDPNIQYF. In DNA, the CDR3 is TGTGCCAGCAGCGACGATCCAAACATTCAGTACTTC.

The table lists this clonotype with many counts. The rearrangement joins TRBV30 to TRBJ2-1; TRBD2 matches at 13 bases. The CDR3 totals 18 residues. V trimming: 1 base; J trimming: 8 bases; junction bases outside the gene matches: 14. Germline V lookup: CDR1 GTSNPN, CDR2 SVGIG (reference sequence). The CDR3 reads CAWSDPHRTSGRGDEQFF. For the CDR3, the DNA is TGTGCCTGGAGTGACCCTCATCGGACTAGCGGGAGAGGCGATGAGCAGTTCTTC.